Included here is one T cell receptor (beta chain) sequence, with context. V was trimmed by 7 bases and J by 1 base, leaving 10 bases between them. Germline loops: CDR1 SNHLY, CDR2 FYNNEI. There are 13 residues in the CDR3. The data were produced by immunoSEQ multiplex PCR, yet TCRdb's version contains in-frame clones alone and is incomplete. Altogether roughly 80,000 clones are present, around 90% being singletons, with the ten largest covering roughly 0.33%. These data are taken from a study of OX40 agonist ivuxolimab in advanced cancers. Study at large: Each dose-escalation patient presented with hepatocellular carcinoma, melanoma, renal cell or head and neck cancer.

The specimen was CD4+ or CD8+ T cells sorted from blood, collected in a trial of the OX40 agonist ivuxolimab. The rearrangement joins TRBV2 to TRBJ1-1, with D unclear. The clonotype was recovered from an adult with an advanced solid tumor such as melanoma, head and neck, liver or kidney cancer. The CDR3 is CASKYRGNTEAFF. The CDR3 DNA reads TGTGCCAGCAAGTACAGAGGGAACACTGAAGCTTTCTTT.